Listed below are T cell receptor beta chains from one sample, sequenced in a study of blood T cell repertoires in COVID-19. Here immunoSEQ multiplex PCR was the method, and the copy in TCRdb shows in-frame clones only, minus some. The sample holds about 190,000 clones; about four fifths are singletons and the top ten take about 5.7%. Sequenced sample: peripheral blood. The receptors originated from a middle-aged woman with acute or convalescent COVID-19. The CDR3 runs from the conserved cysteine through the conserved F or W. Each record gives: CDR3 protein, CDR3 DNA, J gene, clone size, D gene, V gene. The D gene is left open where the match is weak. Clone size is stated in some rows and not others, as once, few, many or a class when expanded.

cdr3_aa: CASSADRGEPNYGYTF
cdr3_nt: TGTGCCAGCAGCGCCGACAGGGGGGAACCTAACTATGGCTACACCTTC
j_call: TRBJ1-2
clone_size: .
d_call: TRBD1
v_call: TRBV5-8

cdr3_aa: CSASIDRILYEQYF
cdr3_nt: TGCAGTGCTAGTATTGACAGAATCCTATACGAGCAGTACTTC
j_call: TRBJ2-7
clone_size: .
d_call: .
v_call: TRBV20-1

cdr3_aa: CASSQEVSGHREAFF
cdr3_nt: TGCGCCAGCAGCCAAGAAGTATCAGGACACCGTGAAGCTTTCTTT
j_call: TRBJ1-1
clone_size: many
d_call: .
v_call: TRBV4-1

cdr3_aa: CASTLGWGGEQYF
cdr3_nt: TGTGCCAGCACCCTCGGTTGGGGGGGCGAGCAGTACTTC
j_call: TRBJ2-7
clone_size: .
d_call: TRBD2
v_call: TRBV12-3/TRBV12-4

cdr3_aa: CASSGSEGVDTIYF
cdr3_nt: TGTGCCAGCAGTGGGTCGGAGGGAGTGGACACCATATATTTT
j_call: TRBJ1-3
clone_size: once
d_call: .
v_call: TRBV25-1

cdr3_aa: CAQQGQSYNSPLHF
cdr3_nt: TGTGCCCAACAGGGACAGAGCTATAATTCACCCCTCCACTTT
j_call: TRBJ1-6
clone_size: .
d_call: TRBD1
v_call: TRBV30

cdr3_aa: CASSFSGDYEQYF
cdr3_nt: TGTGCCAGCAGCTTTTCAGGGGATTACGAGCAGTACTTC
j_call: TRBJ2-7
clone_size: .
d_call: .
v_call: TRBV7-6

cdr3_aa: CASRTYGETEAFF
cdr3_nt: TGTGCCAGCAGGACCTATGGGGAGACTGAAGCTTTCTTT
j_call: TRBJ1-1
clone_size: .
d_call: .
v_call: TRBV5-5

cdr3_aa: CASSEGPNTEAFF
cdr3_nt: TGTGCCAGCAGTGAGGGCCCGAACACTGAAGCTTTCTTT
j_call: TRBJ1-1
clone_size: .
d_call: .
v_call: TRBV6-1

cdr3_aa: CASSLAQDRASGNTIYF
cdr3_nt: TGCGCCAGCAGCTTGGCCCAAGACAGGGCTTCTGGAAACACCATATATTTT
j_call: TRBJ1-3
clone_size: .
d_call: TRBD1
v_call: TRBV5-1

cdr3_aa: CASSALAGVYNEQFF
cdr3_nt: TGTGCCAGCAGCGCCCTAGCGGGGGTCTACAATGAGCAGTTCTTC
j_call: TRBJ2-1
clone_size: .
d_call: TRBD2
v_call: TRBV9

cdr3_aa: CASSEDAGERTQHF
cdr3_nt: TGTGCCAGCAGCGAGGACGCGGGAGAACGGACCCAGCATTTT
j_call: TRBJ1-5
clone_size: .
d_call: .
v_call: TRBV2

cdr3_aa: CASSQDGEIVYGYTF
cdr3_nt: TGTGCCAGCAGCCAAGACGGGGAGATAGTGTACGGCTACACCTTC
j_call: TRBJ1-2
clone_size: .
d_call: .
v_call: TRBV3-1/TRBV3-2

cdr3_aa: CAISELGTSADEQFF
cdr3_nt: TGTGCCATCAGTGAGTTGGGGACTAGCGCCGATGAGCAGTTCTTC
j_call: TRBJ2-1
clone_size: .
d_call: TRBD2
v_call: TRBV10-3

cdr3_aa: CASSDDGTGGSYEQYF
cdr3_nt: TGTGCCAGCAGTGATGACGGAACAGGGGGCTCCTACGAGCAGTACTTC
j_call: TRBJ2-7
clone_size: few
d_call: TRBD1
v_call: TRBV6-1

cdr3_aa: CASSQEASNTEAFF
cdr3_nt: TGTGCCAGCAGCCAAGAAGCATCTAACACTGAAGCTTTCTTT
j_call: TRBJ1-1
clone_size: .
d_call: .
v_call: TRBV4-2

cdr3_aa: CASSLPFGGPYNSPLHF
cdr3_nt: TGTGCCAGCAGTTTACCTTTCGGGGGTCCCTATAATTCACCTCTCCACTTT
j_call: TRBJ1-6
clone_size: .
d_call: .
v_call: TRBV27

cdr3_aa: CASSYSFGQKLFF
cdr3_nt: TGTGCCAGCAGTTACTCGTTCGGACAGAAACTGTTTTTT
j_call: TRBJ1-4
clone_size: .
d_call: .
v_call: TRBV6-7

cdr3_aa: CATSRQGYGYTF
cdr3_nt: TGTGCCACCAGCCGACAGGGTTATGGCTACACCTTC
j_call: TRBJ1-2
clone_size: .
d_call: TRBD1
v_call: TRBV24-1

cdr3_aa: CASSLNPSRGGEDTQYF
cdr3_nt: TGTGCCAGCAGCCTAAACCCCTCCCGCGGGGGGGAGGATACGCAGTATTTT
j_call: TRBJ2-3
clone_size: once
d_call: TRBD2
v_call: TRBV4-2

cdr3_aa: CSVEEVLGGGELFF
cdr3_nt: TGCAGCGTTGAAGAGGTACTCGGCGGCGGGGAGCTGTTTTTT
j_call: TRBJ2-2
clone_size: .
d_call: .
v_call: TRBV29-1

cdr3_aa: CASGTVQGMNTEAFF
cdr3_nt: TGTGCCAGCGGGACAGTTCAGGGCATGAACACTGAAGCTTTCTTT
j_call: TRBJ1-1
clone_size: .
d_call: TRBD1
v_call: TRBV19

cdr3_aa: CASRVTAGVNTEAFF
cdr3_nt: TGTGCCAGCAGGGTGACGGCCGGGGTGAACACTGAAGCTTTCTTT
j_call: TRBJ1-1
clone_size: .
d_call: .
v_call: TRBV9

cdr3_aa: CASSPRQGDNSPLHF
cdr3_nt: TGTGCCAGCTCACCACGACAGGGGGATAATTCACCCCTCCACTTT
j_call: TRBJ1-6
clone_size: .
d_call: TRBD1
v_call: TRBV18

cdr3_aa: CASSAQGVMNTEAFF
cdr3_nt: TGTGCCAGCAGCGCCCAGGGGGTCATGAACACTGAAGCTTTCTTT
j_call: TRBJ1-1
clone_size: .
d_call: TRBD1
v_call: TRBV7-8

cdr3_aa: CASSLLEVGALETQYF
cdr3_nt: TGTGCCAGCAGCTTACTGGAGGTGGGGGCTCTAGAGACCCAGTACTTC
j_call: TRBJ2-5
clone_size: .
d_call: .
v_call: TRBV7-6

cdr3_aa: CACSWTSGLSYEQYF
cdr3_nt: TGTGCCTGCTCCTGGACTAGCGGCTTATCCTACGAGCAGTACTTC
j_call: TRBJ2-7
clone_size: few
d_call: TRBD2
v_call: TRBV6-5